Detailed here is one TCR beta chain. No cognate antigen has been identified for it. No base-level quality is on record; no much larger clone is a single base apart. Each collaborating institution followed its own protocols to collect whole blood in K2EDTA tubes. For TCRbeta analysis, collaborator samples were shipped as frozen whole blood, as isolated PBMCs, or as DNA extracted from either sample type. TCRbeta CDR3 regions were amplified from genomic DNA using the immunoSEQ Assay, a bias-controlled multiplex PCR. Per the original workflow: Within the assay, amplification of reference gene primers was used to estimate how many nucleated cells each sample contained. Sequence reads were collapsed and filtered to measure the absolute abundance of every unique TCRbeta CDR3 rearrangement. For each sample, productive Simpson clonality was calculated by taking the square root of Simpson's diversity index across productive rearrangements. This immuneACCESS table, as held by TCRdb, lists in-frame sequences with V and J called but not all clones. Of the missing ones, under half trace to an unresolved V gene in checked studies; the others have no known cause. V and J calls and clone size come straight from that table; D and trimming were deduced from the DNA. The sample table lists about 140,000 clones, 76% of them with a count of one. The ten largest clones add up to over 4% of the sample.

This specimen comes from a study of blood T cell repertoires in COVID-19 (dated by TCRdb to the early 2020s). For the wider study: Collaborator samples came from the United States, Italy and Spain and covered acute and convalescent phases of COVID-19. The material from the prospective study consisted of cDNA or gDNA derived from T cells, B-cell-depleted T cells, or PBMCs. The dataset comprised deeply sampled blood TCRbeta repertoires from subjects exposed to, actively infected with, or recovered from COVID-19. The repertoires were released in a freely available public database meant as a resource for research on the immune response to SARS-CoV-2. Samples came from the ongoing ImmuneRACE study (first 160 participants) plus 1,254 subjects from 6 global collaborators. The sample metadata nearly always contained a de-identified subject ID, COVID-19 status, age in years and sex. Where HLA class I and class II types were available, the types were taken from metadata supplied by the sample provider, not from assay-based typing. What the authors observed across the whole study: How much clinical and demographic metadata was included differed by source and by participant, and the metadata was provided uncurated.

The specimen was peripheral blood. This sequence originates from a woman older than 75 with active or convalescent COVID-19.

At the DNA level, the sequence is TGTGCCAGTAGTATTCAGGTGCTTCAGCCCCAGCATTTT. Its product reads: CASSIQVLQPQHF. The chain is made from TRBV19 and TRBJ1-5; the D segment cannot be called with confidence. V lost 3 bases and J lost 6 bases; the stretch between them is 9 bases long. The germline V gene (reference sequence) supplies CDR1 LNHDA and CDR2 SQIVND. Including cysteine and phenylalanine, the CDR3 has 13 amino acids. The read is trimmed to its CDR3 DNA, 39 bases read in frame from base 1.